Listed below are T cell receptor beta chains from one sample, sequenced in a study of technical replicates of blood from several donors. Clones were sequenced by immunoSEQ multiplex PCR, and TCRdb holds only the in-frame ones, with some missing. Counted here are roughly 70,000 clones, approximately 94% occurring once; the ten biggest clones make up 0.39%. Sample: T cells isolated from PBMCs. These receptors all stem from a human donor in good health. Each CDR3 is given with its conserved first and last residue. D genes are given only for firm matches. Clone size is shown for a subset of rows, as once, few, many or a class of expanded clone.

>TRBD2|TRBV2|NA|TRBJ2-2
TGTGCCAGCAGTGTTCGTCTAGCGGGTGACACCGGGGAGCTGTTTTTT
CASSVRLAGDTGELFF
>TRBD1|TRBV5-4|NA|TRBJ2-5
TGTGCCAGCAGTTATGACAGGGTGGGGACCCAGTACTTC
CASSYDRVGTQYF
>NA|TRBV7-8|NA|TRBJ1-2
TGTGCCAGCAGCTTAGAAGGGACACCGATCGGCTACACCTTC
CASSLEGTPIGYTF
>NA|TRBV4-3|NA|TRBJ1-1
TGCGCCAGCAGCCAAGCCCATAGACAGGACCTCAGAACTGAAGCTTTCTTT
CASSQAHRQDLRTEAFF
>TRBD1|TRBV19|NA|TRBJ2-7
TGTGCCAGTAATACGGACAGGTCCACCATAGTTTTC
CASNTDRSTIVF
>NA|TRBV20-1|few|TRBJ1-1
TGCAGTGGGAAAAGGGGCCCTGAAGCTTTCTTT
CSGKRGPEAFF
>TRBD2|TRBV30|NA|TRBJ2-3
TGTGCCTGTAGACTAGCGGGAGCCACAGATACGCAGTATTTT
CACRLAGATDTQYF
>NA|TRBV2|NA|TRBJ1-2
TGTGCCAGCAGAACCGGGACTTCTCGTGGCTACACCTTC
CASRTGTSRGYTF
>TRBD1|TRBV5-5|NA|TRBJ1-2
TGTGCCAGCAGCTGGACAGGGGAGGCCTATGGCTACACCTTC
CASSWTGEAYGYTF
>TRBD1|TRBV5-4|few|TRBJ1-1
TGTGCCAGCAGCTTGTCGACGGACAGGATCGGAGCTTTCTTT
CASSLSTDRIGAFF
>TRBD2|TRBV11-2|NA|TRBJ2-2
TGTGCCAGCAGCTTTACGACGGGACTAGTCCAAATCGGGGAGCTGTTTTTT
CASSFTTGLVQIGELFF
>TRBD1|TRBV6-5|NA|TRBJ1-2
TGTGCCAGCAGTGCCGACAGGGGCCATAACTATGGCTACACCTTC
CASSADRGHNYGYTF
>NA|TRBV11-2|NA|TRBJ1-4
TGTGCCAGCAGCTTAAGGGACACCAGGGGTGAAAAACTGTTTTTT
CASSLRDTRGEKLFF
>NA|TRBV9|NA|TRBJ2-2
TGTGCCAGCTCGCGGAAGGAGGACACCGGGGAGCTGTTTTTT
CASSRKEDTGELFF
>TRBD2|TRBV27|NA|TRBJ2-4
TGTGCCAGCAGTTTTGGACTAGCGGAAAACATTCAGTACTTC
CASSFGLAENIQYF
>TRBD2|TRBV7-9|NA|TRBJ2-7
TGTGCCAGCAGCCGTTTCCGCGGGAGGGCCTTCTACGAGCAGTACTTC
CASSRFRGRAFYEQYF
>TRBD1|TRBV4-2|NA|TRBJ1-1
TGTGCCAGCAGCCAAGGGGACAGTGTGAACACTGAAGCTTTCTTT
CASSQGDSVNTEAFF
>TRBD1|TRBV5-8|NA|TRBJ2-7
TGTGCCAGCAGCCCTGACAGGGAACCTTCCTACGAGCAGTACTTC
CASSPDREPSYEQYF
>NA|TRBV4-3|NA|TRBJ1-2
TGCGCCAGCAGCCAAGACAGTCTTCAAAACTATGGCTACACCTTC
CASSQDSLQNYGYTF
>NA|TRBV18|NA|TRBJ1-2
TGTGCCAGCTCACCACCTAGTATGTCCTATGGCTACACCTTC
CASSPPSMSYGYTF
>NA|TRBV5-6|NA|TRBJ2-7
TGTGCCAGCAGCTTGGCCATGGCGGGTGTCTCCTACGAGCAGTACTTC
CASSLAMAGVSYEQYF
>NA|TRBV6-5|NA|TRBJ1-2
TGTGCCAGCAGTTACTCGGAGCACTATGGCTACACCTTC
CASSYSEHYGYTF
>TRBD2|TRBV7-8|NA|TRBJ2-1
TGTGCCAGCAGCCAAGGACTAGCGGGAGCCCCAAACAATGAGCAGTTCTTC
CASSQGLAGAPNNEQFF
>NA|TRBV5-1|NA|TRBJ1-4
TGCGCCAGCTACTCGGGAAGAACTAATGAAAAACTGTTTTTT
CASYSGRTNEKLFF
>NA|TRBV30|NA|TRBJ2-2
TGTGCCTGGAGTACAGGACGACAACTCGGGGAGCTGTTTTTT
CAWSTGRQLGELFF
>NA|TRBV19|NA|TRBJ1-3
TGTGCCAGTAGTATAAACTCAGGCTCTGGAAACACCATATATTTT
CASSINSGSGNTIYF
>NA|TRBV6-1|NA|TRBJ1-1
TGTGCCAGCAGTAACAGGAACACTGAAGCTTTCTTT
CASSNRNTEAFF
>TRBD1|TRBV19|NA|TRBJ2-5
TGTGCCAGTAGTATATGGGACAGGGAAGAGACCCAGTACTTC
CASSIWDREETQYF
>TRBD2|TRBV27|NA|TRBJ2-1
TGTGCCAGCAGTTTTGGGGCTAGCGGATTTAACCACAATGAGCAGTTCTTC
CASSFGASGFNHNEQFF
>TRBD1|TRBV18|NA|TRBJ2-7
TGTGCCAGCTCACAGGGACAGGGGGCGCCCCACGAGCAGTACTTC
CASSQGQGAPHEQYF
>NA|TRBV6-1|NA|TRBJ1-2
TGTGCCAGCAGTGAGGGCGGGACGGGGCCCTATGGCTACACCTTC
CASSEGGTGPYGYTF
>NA|TRBV5-1|NA|TRBJ1-2
TGCGCCAGCAGCTTGGATCAGACTAACTATGGCTACACCTTC
CASSLDQTNYGYTF
>TRBD1|TRBV5-4|NA|TRBJ2-7
TGTGCCAGCAGCCGGGACAGAGACTACGAGCAGTACTTC
CASSRDRDYEQYF
>NA|TRBV19|NA|TRBJ2-7
TGTGCCAGTAGTAAAAGCCGGGATATGGATACCTACGAGCAGTACTTC
CASSKSRDMDTYEQYF
>TRBD1|TRBV6-1|NA|TRBJ1-5
TGTGCCAGCAGATCCGGGACAGTGGGCAATCAGCCCCAGCATTTT
CASRSGTVGNQPQHF
>TRBD1|TRBV7-9|once|TRBJ2-7
TGTGCCAGCAGCTTAGGGGGACAGGGGGCTGTGCAGTACTTC
CASSLGGQGAVQYF
>TRBD2|TRBV27|NA|TRBJ2-7
TGTGCCAGCAGTTTAGCTAGCGGGAGCTCCTACTACGAGCAGTACTTC
CASSLASGSSYYEQYF
>TRBD2|TRBV5-1|NA|TRBJ2-7
TGCGCCAGCAGCTTGGGAGCGGGAGAGGTCTACGAGCAGTACTTC
CASSLGAGEVYEQYF
>TRBD2|TRBV5-4|NA|TRBJ2-2
TGTGCCAGCAGCCCCCGGACTAGCGGGAGCACCGGGGAGCTGTTTTTT
CASSPRTSGSTGELFF
>NA|TRBV7-8|NA|TRBJ1-2
TGTGCCAGCAGCTTAGAGGGGTTCCTTGGGGGCTACACCTTC
CASSLEGFLGGYTF
>NA|TRBV5-8|NA|TRBJ2-5
TGTGCCAGCAGCGAGGTTGAGACCCAGTACTTC
CASSEVETQYF
>NA|TRBV6-1|NA|TRBJ2-3
TGTGCCAGCAGTGTTTCAATCACTAGCACAGATACGCAGTATTTT
CASSVSITSTDTQYF
>TRBD1|TRBV7-8|NA|TRBJ2-5
TGTGCCAGCAGCTTAGCCAGGACAGGGGAAGAGACCCAGTACTTC
CASSLARTGEETQYF
>TRBD1|TRBV10-3|NA|TRBJ2-1
TGTGCCATCAGTGAGTCGACAGGGGAGAACAATGAGCAGTTCTTC
CAISESTGENNEQFF
>TRBD1|TRBV25-1|NA|TRBJ2-3
TGTGCCAGCGGGACAGCTAGCACAGATACGCAGTATTTT
CASGTASTDTQYF
>NA|TRBV6-5|NA|TRBJ1-2
TGTGCCAGCAGTCGGCAGGGTAATAACTATGGCTACACCTTC
CASSRQGNNYGYTF
>NA|TRBV7-9|NA|TRBJ2-7
TGTGCCAGCAGCTCGGACACTTCGGCGAACCACGAGCAGTACTTC
CASSSDTSANHEQYF
>TRBD2|TRBV7-9|NA|TRBJ2-1
TGTGCCAGCAGCTTAGGCCTGACTAGCGGGGTCTACAATGAGCAGTTCTTC
CASSLGLTSGVYNEQFF
>NA|TRBV4-1|NA|TRBJ2-7
TGCGCCAGCAGGTCGACAAGTCAAGCCTACGAGCAGTACTTC
CASRSTSQAYEQYF
>NA|TRBV27|NA|TRBJ2-7
TGTGCCAGCAGTTTCGGGAATTTCAACGAGCAGTACTTC
CASSFGNFNEQYF
>TRBD1|TRBV10-3|NA|TRBJ1-2
TGTGCCATCAGTGAGTCGAAGGGACAGGGCGGCGGCTACACCTTC
CAISESKGQGGGYTF
>TRBD2|TRBV9|NA|TRBJ2-1
TGTGCCAGCAGCGTACCACCTAGCGGGAACCACAATGAGCAGTTCTTC
CASSVPPSGNHNEQFF
>NA|TRBV9|NA|TRBJ1-5
TGTGCCAGCACCAATAGAGGGACACTTGCCGAGCCCCAGCATTTT
CASTNRGTLAEPQHF
>TRBD2|TRBV6-5|NA|TRBJ2-1
TGTGCCAGCACCCGACTAGCGGGTTTCAATGAGCAGTTCTTC
CASTRLAGFNEQFF
>NA|TRBV4-1|NA|TRBJ1-2
TGCGCCAGCAGCCAAATTTACAGGGTTGAGGTCTATGGCTACACCTTC
CASSQIYRVEVYGYTF
>NA|TRBV6-1|NA|TRBJ2-7
TGTGCCAGCAGATCAGGGGTTAATCGCTACGAGCAGTACTTC
CASRSGVNRYEQYF
>TRBD1|TRBV5-4|once|TRBJ2-4
TGTGCCAGCACCGTGGACAGGGCAACCAAAAACATTCAGTACTTC
CASTVDRATKNIQYF
>TRBD2|TRBV4-2|NA|TRBJ2-7
TGTGCCAGCAGCCAAGATGGGGAGGGACTAGTCAACTACGAGCAGTACTTC
CASSQDGEGLVNYEQYF